This T cell receptor (beta chain) was sequenced for a study of cytomegalovirus exposure and HLA in healthy donors. In the study overall: Among around 170 million T cells, an earlier analysis found 117 million unique TCR beta sequences. Overall study results and limits: Presence/absence analyses rested on an assumption that sequencing depth was roughly uniform across donors. Versus the roughly 700-donor mean, an Asian-associated ancestry cluster reportedly showed fewer N-insertions in a later analysis. Associated with HLA alleles at 0.05 false discovery rate in a later analysis were 16,951 TCR beta sequences.

PCR primers comprised 60 Vbeta and 13 Jbeta primers. Libraries were prepared by immunoSEQ multiplex PCR; TCRdb keeps only in-frame clonotypes and omits some of them. Of roughly 73,000 clones listed, over 70% are singletons. Only one count was recorded for this clone. Its antigen remains unidentified. This receptor was identified in a man between 65 and 85 years old in good health and CMV-seronegative. Sequenced material: PBMCs.

The CDR3, as DNA: TGTGCCAGCAGTATTCGGACTAGCGGGAGGGCGGGTACAGATACGCAGTATTTT. The encoded protein is CASSIRTSGRAGTDTQYF. The rearrangement links TRBV27 to TRBJ2-3, with TRBD2 matching over 15 bases. The CDR3 is made up of 18 amino acids. Germline loops: CDR1 MNHEY, CDR2 SMNVEV (reference sequence). V lost 5 bases, J lost 3 bases, and 9 bases stayed unmatched.